The 7 T cell receptor beta chains presented below share a single source sample, sequenced in a study of CD8+ T cells in alopecia areata. RNA, once extracted, was reverse transcribed into cDNA for use as the sequencing template. Libraries were prepared by immunoSEQ multiplex PCR; TCRdb keeps only in-frame clonotypes and omits some of them. This repertoire shows approximately 150,000 clones, about 60% found once; its top ten account for over 12%. As for treatment: oral pan-JAK inhibitor, 5-10 mg twice daily. The sequenced sample was CD4+ T cells sorted from blood, obtained at week 24, from a patient treated with tofacitinib. The receptors were gathered from a human donor with alopecia areata.

J is TRBJ2-7 and V is TRBV23-1; possibly TRBD1 or TRBD2 for D (5 bases each). Being an ORF, TRBV23-1 has a function that is uncertain. With 0 bases removed from V and 4 bases from J, the gap between germline ends came to 10 bases. The CDR3 loop spans 14 amino acids. CDR3 coding DNA: TGCGCCAGCAGTCAATCGGGGGAAGAGTACGAGCAGTACTTC. Its protein product is CASSQSGEEYEQYF.

CDR3 DNA: TGCGCCAGCAGTGGGGTAGCGGGGGACAATGAGCAGTTCTTC. Protein product: CASSGVAGDNEQFF. The rearrangement joins TRBV5-1 to TRBJ2-1; TRBD2 agrees at 9 bases. Germline V gene data show CDR1 as SGHRS and CDR2 as YFSETQ. The CDR3 spans 14 residues. V gave up 5 bases and J gave up 5 bases; unmatched junction bases: 5.

V gene TRBV10-3 combines with J gene TRBJ1-2; a possible D gene is TRBD1 (5 bases). Germline V CDR1 and CDR2: ENHRY, SYGVKD. This CDR3 contains 12 residues. Trimming stripped 10 bases from V and 4 bases from J, with 13 bases between. CDR3 region: CASTAGGYGYTF. CDR3 nucleotides: TGTGCCAGTACCGCCGGGGGCTATGGCTACACCTTC.

This clone is a singleton in its sample. The V and J genes are TRBV6-1 and TRBJ1-5; D possibly corresponds to TRBD1 (5 bases). Between the trimmed V and J ends, which lost 0 bases and 3 bases, there was a span of 9 bases. Per germline, CDR1 MNHNS and CDR2 SASEGT. CDR3 size: 15 residues. The CDR3 loop is CASSEAGPHNQPQHF. CDR3 nucleotide sequence: TGTGCCAGCAGTGAAGCGGGACCGCACAATCAGCCCCAGCATTTT.

This clone was observed a few times. The CDR3 DNA reads as TGTGCCAGCAGTAGAACACAGAGCTCCTACAATGAGCAGTTCTTC. Translation: CASSRTQSSYNEQFF. The V call is TRBV11-2, the J call TRBJ2-1; D call uncertain. CDR1 is SGHAT, CDR2 FQNNGV, per germline. The CDR3 has 15 residues. Trimming removed 6 bases from V and 0 bases from J, with 12 bases in between. The whole variable domain, remainder taken from reference TRBV11-2 and TRBJ2-1, is EAGVAQSPRYKIIEKRQSVAFWCNPISGHATLYWYQQILGQGPKLLIQFQNNGVVDDSQLPKDRFSAERLKGVDSTLKIQPAKLEDSAVYLCASSRTQSSYNEQFFGPGTRLTVL.

This chain joins TRBV5-1 and TRBJ2-7, with D hard to call. The V end lost 1 base, the J end lost 5 bases, and 10 bases lay between the germline ends. Germline V lookup: CDR1 SGHRS, CDR2 YFSETQ. CDR3 length: 13 amino acids. The CDR3 spells CASSLMGDHEQYF. CDR3 nucleotides: TGCGCCAGCAGCTTGATGGGTGACCACGAGCAGTACTTC.

This clone was seen a few times. V is TRBV7-2 and J is TRBJ1-5; D is perhaps TRBD1 (5 bases). Trimming shortened V by 1 base and J by 1 base, and 17 bases separated the two germline ends. The CDR3 spans 18 residues. CDR1 SGHTA and CDR2 FQGNSA come from the germline V gene. The CDR3 reads CASSLGRVGALSNQPQHF. The CDR3 nucleotides are TGTGCCAGCAGCTTAGGCAGGGTAGGGGCATTGAGCAATCAGCCCCAGCATTTT.